One sample yielded the 26 T cell receptor beta chains listed below, sequenced in a study of beta chain features in type 1 diabetes. Every isolated RNA sample was fully reverse transcribed, so sequencing captured expressed TCRB transcripts. Sequenced by immunoSEQ multiplex PCR; TCRdb stores in-frame clones only, minus some. In the table there are approximately 150,000 clones, about 9.7% of which are singletons. The specimen sequenced was central memory CD4+ T cells from blood. The receptor set was obtained from a woman between 40 and 50 years old in good health.

This clone was observed a few times. CDR3 nucleotides: TGTGCCAGCAGCTTAGGCCCGGGGGAGAATTCACCCCTCCACTTT. Its translation is CASSLGPGENSPLHF. The chain uses TRBV11-2 and TRBJ1-6, with D perhaps matching TRBD1 (5 bases). CDR3 length equals 15 residues. Trimming took off 1 base at V and 7 bases at J, with 11 bases between the two ends. Germline V lookup: CDR1 SGHAT, CDR2 FQNNGV.

This clone has a handful of counts. The chain has TRBV10-3 and TRBJ2-1; possibly TRBD2 for D (6 bases). CDR3 size: 14 residues. Trimming took 6 bases from V and 5 from J, leaving 14 bases between them. The V gene's germline CDR1 is ENHRY and CDR2 SYGVKD. Written as DNA, the CDR3 is TGTGCCATCAGCCCCAGACTAGGCCACAATGAGCAGTTCTTC. Its protein product is CAISPRLGHNEQFF.

A few counts support this clone. The chain uses TRBV7-9 and TRBJ2-7; 8 bases align to TRBD2. The CDR3 sequence is 13 residues long. V shed 7 bases, J shed 3 bases, and the junction held 5 bases outside the gene matches. Germline CDR1 is SEHNR and CDR2 is FQNEAQ (reference sequence). The DNA for the CDR3 is TGTGCCAGCAACCGGGGGGGAAGCTACGAGCAGTACTTC. It translates to CASNRGGSYEQYF.

V gene TRBV9 combines with J gene TRBJ2-4, with 9 bases identical to TRBD2. Trimming took 6 bases from V and 8 from J; bases not matched to a gene: 9. The CDR3 sequence is 14 residues long. In germline, CDR1 is SGDLS, CDR2 YYNGEE. The CDR3 sequence: CASNLGLAEDIQYF. The CDR3 DNA reads as TGTGCCAGCAACTTGGGACTAGCCGAGGACATTCAGTACTTC. The entire variable domain, with the rest obtained from reference TRBV9 and TRBJ2-4, is as follows: DSGVTQTPKHLITATGQRVTLRCSPRSGDLSVYWYQQSLDQGLQFLIQYYNGEERAKGNILERFSAQQFPDLHSELNLSSLELGDSALYFCASNLGLAEDIQYFGAGTRLSVL.

This clone came up a few times. J is TRBJ2-7 and V is TRBV7-9; the match to TRBD1 covers 11 bases. CDR3 length: 16 residues. The V gene's germline CDR1 is SEHNR and CDR2 FQNEAQ (reference sequence). Trimming removed 5 bases from V and 3 bases from J; junction bases left unmatched: 9. CDR3 sequence (DNA): TGTGCCAGCAGCCTAAGTCCGGGACAGGGGGTCTACGAGCAGTACTTC. As protein: CASSLSPGQGVYEQYF.

The V call is TRBV6-5, the J call TRBJ1-2; 7 positions agree with TRBD1. The CDR3 runs 13 residues. The J segment lost 8 bases and the V segment lost 4 bases, leaving 7 bases of the junction unmatched. The germline CDR1 and CDR2 sequences are MNHEY and SVGAGI. In DNA form, the CDR3 reads TGTGCCAGCAGTTCCGGGACAGCATCAGGCTACACCTTC. Translated: CASSSGTASGYTF.

The table lists this clone with a few counts. The CDR3 reads CASSLYGANTGELFF. For the CDR3, the DNA is TGTGCCAGCAGCTTATACGGGGCGAACACCGGGGAGCTGTTTTTT. This chain links TRBV7-9 with TRBJ2-2; D perhaps matches TRBD2 (5 bases). Germline values: CDR1 SEHNR, CDR2 FQNEAQ (reference sequence). The CDR3 runs to 15 residues. V lost 2 bases to trimming and J lost 0 bases, with 7 bases between them.

The sample holds many counts of this clone. The chain couples TRBV29-1 to TRBJ2-1; 9 positions match TRBD1. The germline V gene has CDR1 SQVTM and CDR2 ANQGSEA. The CDR3 is 14 amino acids. Trimming at V came to 7 bases and at J to 1 base, leaving 5 bases not matched to a gene. In DNA, the CDR3 is TGCAGCGCAATGGGACAGGGATCCTACAATGAGCAGTTCTTC. Its protein product is CSAMGQGSYNEQFF.

This clone has only a few counts. This sequence joins TRBV7-9 and TRBJ1-2; 7 nucleotides align to TRBD1. The CDR3 spans 14 residues. V shed 0 bases, J shed 4 bases, and the junction held 2 bases outside the gene matches. Germline V CDR1 and CDR2: SEHNR, FQNEAQ (reference sequence). The CDR3 nucleotides are TGTGCCAGCAGCTTAGCGGACAGGATCTATGGCTACACCTTC. Translated: CASSLADRIYGYTF. Full variable domain (remainder filled in from reference TRBV7-9 and TRBJ1-2): DTGVSQNPRHKITKRGQNVTFRCDPISEHNRLYWYRQTLGQGPEFLTYFQNEAQLEKSRLLSDRFSAERPKGSFSTLEIQRTEQGDSAMYLCASSLADRIYGYTFGSGTRLTVV.

This clone has a handful of counts. V is TRBV4-2 and J is TRBJ1-2; D not resolved. The V and J ends lost 1 base and 2 bases respectively, with 11 bases between them. The V gene's germline CDR1 is LGHNA and CDR2 YNFKEQ. The CDR3 sequence is 15 residues long. The CDR3 loop reads CASSQGRAENYGYTF. CDR3 bases: TGTGCCAGCAGCCAAGGGAGGGCAGAAAACTATGGCTACACCTTC.

This clone was found a few times. The chain combines TRBV29-1 with TRBJ2-1, with TRBD1 matching 7 bases. The CDR3 length is 14 residues. The V gene end was trimmed by 3 bases and the J gene end by 8 bases; junction bases not matched to a gene: 10. The germline V gene has CDR1 SQVTM and CDR2 ANQGSEA. The CDR3 DNA reads TGCAGCGTTGAGCCGGGACAGAGATATGATGAGCAGTTCTTC. Its translation is CSVEPGQRYDEQFF.

This rearrangement joins TRBV5-1 to TRBJ2-5, with 9 bases that match TRBD1. The CDR3 is 16 residues long. The V segment lost 5 bases and the J segment 5 bases; nucleotides outside the gene matches: 13. The germline V gene encodes CDR1 SGHRS and CDR2 YFSETQ. In nucleotides, the CDR3 is TGCGCCAGCAGTTCCACCGGGACAGGGTTTGAGGAGACCCAGTACTTC. Translated: CASSSTGTGFEETQYF.

The sample holds a few counts of this clone. The CDR3 region has the DNA TGTGCCAGCAGCTTTTCCAACCAAGAGACCCAGTACTTC. It translates to CASSFSNQETQYF. The chain uses TRBV7-2 and TRBJ2-5; unclear D gene. With 3 bases removed from V and 0 bases from J, the gap between germline ends came to 5 bases. Looked up from germline, CDR1 is SGHTA and CDR2 is FQGNSA. This CDR3 has 13 residues.

This clone has a handful of counts. This rearrangement joins TRBV11-3 to TRBJ2-1; TRBD2 matches 8 bases. The CDR3 runs 14 residues. Germline loops: CDR1 SGHNT, CDR2 YENEEA. V shed 5 bases and J 6 bases; nucleotides not matched to a gene: 6. The CDR3 spells CASSIGLASNEQFF. CDR3 sequence (DNA): TGTGCCAGCAGCATCGGACTAGCATCCAATGAGCAGTTCTTC. Full variable domain (rest looked up from reference TRBV11-3 and TRBJ2-1): EAGVVQSPRYKIIEKKQPVAFWCNPISGHNTLYWYLQNLGQGPELLIRYENEEAVDDSQLPKDRFSAERLKGVDSTLKIQPAELGDSAVYLCASSIGLASNEQFFGPGTRLTVL.

This chain uses TRBV9 with TRBJ2-1; 7 bases are a match to TRBD2. The CDR3 sequence is 18 residues long. V shed 2 bases, J shed 6 bases, and the junction held 17 bases outside the gene matches. Germline assignment: CDR1 SGDLS and CDR2 YYNGEE. The CDR3 here is CASSVAPSGGGTFNEQFF. The DNA for the CDR3 is TGTGCCAGCAGCGTGGCGCCTAGCGGCGGGGGTACATTCAATGAGCAGTTCTTC.

The V call is TRBV7-2, the J call TRBJ1-2; TRBD1 is a possible D gene (5 bases). Between the trimmed V and J ends, which lost 5 bases and 3 bases, there was a span of 10 bases. CDR3 size: 13 residues. Germline V CDR1 and CDR2: SGHTA, FQGNSA. This CDR3 is CASSRGQDYGYTF. Written as DNA, the CDR3 is TGTGCCAGCAGCCGAGGACAAGACTATGGCTACACCTTC.

This clone came up a few times. The chain carries TRBV19 and TRBJ2-1; 8 nucleotides line up with TRBD1. The CDR3 has 14 amino acids. The germline gives CDR1 LNHDA, CDR2 SQIVND (reference sequence). The V and J ends lost 6 bases and 4 bases, in that order; junction bases with no gene match: 5. This CDR3 reads CASSRGQGYNEQFF. Here the CDR3 DNA reads TGTGCCAGTAGCCGCGGACAGGGATACAATGAGCAGTTCTTC. The full variable domain, completed using reference TRBV19 and TRBJ2-1, is DGGITQSPKYLFRKEGQNVTLSCEQNLNHDAMYWYRQDPGQGLRLIYYSQIVNDFQKGDIAEGYSVSREKKESFPLTVTSAQKNPTAFYLCASSRGQGYNEQFFGPGTRLTVL.

This clone has just a few counts. CDR3 in DNA: TGCAGCGTTGAAAGCCCGGGACAGCGGTTTGGGGCGACCCAGTACTTC. Amino acids: CSVESPGQRFGATQYF. This chain links TRBV29-1 with TRBJ2-5; TRBD1 matches 7 bases. Germline assignment: CDR1 SQVTM and CDR2 ANQGSEA. The trim removed 2 bases at V and 7 bases at J, leaving 16 bases unmatched. This CDR3 has 16 amino acids.

The CDR3 region has the DNA TGTGCCAGCAGCACCAGGGACAGGGGGGAGGAGAAGCAGTACTTC. It translates to CASSTRDRGEEKQYF. The gene calls are TRBV6-6 and TRBJ2-7; 11 nucleotides match TRBD1. The germline V gene encodes CDR1 MNHNY and CDR2 SVGAGI (reference sequence). CDR3 length: 15 amino acids. The J segment lost 8 bases and the V segment lost 6 bases, leaving 12 bases of the junction unmatched.

The V and J genes are TRBV5-1 and TRBJ1-2; TRBD1 agrees at 10 bases. V trimming: 3 bases; J trimming: 8 bases; junction bases outside the gene matches: 10. This CDR3 has 15 amino acids. Germline lookup yields CDR1 SGHRS and CDR2 YFSETQ. The CDR3 nucleotides are TGCGCCAGCAGCTGGGAGTCGGGACAGGGGAGAGGCTACACCTTC. Encoded protein: CASSWESGQGRGYTF.

This clone was detected a few times. The genes are TRBV11-2 and TRBJ2-7; D may be TRBD2 (5 bases). Trimming stripped 6 bases from V and 0 bases from J, with 15 bases between. This CDR3 has 15 residues. Germline values: CDR1 SGHAT, CDR2 FQNNGV. This CDR3 reads CASSSVLGSSYEQYF. The CDR3 bases are TGTGCCAGCAGTTCCGTGCTAGGGAGCTCCTACGAGCAGTACTTC.

This clone was counted a few times. The rearrangement joins TRBV5-1 to TRBJ2-5; D call uncertain. The V gene's germline CDR1 is SGHRS and CDR2 YFSETQ. V dropped 0 bases and J dropped 5 bases, with 5 bases sitting between them. CDR3 length equals 12 residues. CDR3 in amino acids: CASSLVGETQYF. CDR3 coding DNA: TGCGCCAGCAGCTTGGTCGGGGAGACCCAGTACTTC.

This clone was counted only a few times. J is TRBJ2-2 and V is TRBV14; maybe TRBD2 (5 bases). Per the germline V gene, CDR1 is SGHDN and CDR2 is FVKESK. V was shortened by 1 base and J by 8 bases, with 8 bases between the two germline ends. The CDR3 totals 13 residues. CDR3 in amino acids: CASSQVRDGELFF. The DNA for the CDR3 is TGTGCCAGCAGCCAAGTACGGGATGGGGAGCTGTTTTTT.

At least ten counts were recorded for this clone. The J gene is TRBJ2-1, the V gene TRBV9; no clear D gene. Trimming stripped 0 bases from V and 2 bases from J, with 9 bases between. CDR3 length: 15 amino acids. Germline CDR1 and CDR2: SGDLS and YYNGEE. The CDR3 is CASSVEAGTYNEQFF. The DNA of the CDR3 is TGTGCCAGCAGCGTAGAGGCAGGCACCTACAATGAGCAGTTCTTC.

This clone was seen more than once but under ten times. The chain joins TRBV9 to TRBJ2-3; the D gene is possibly TRBD1 (5 bases). The CDR3 totals 16 residues. The V gene lost 3 bases and the J gene lost 2 bases, with 16 bases spanning the gap. Germline CDR1 is SGDLS and CDR2 is YYNGEE. Here the CDR3 DNA reads TGTGCCAGCAGCGAACGTACCCGTGGGGCCACAGATACGCAGTATTTT. Translated, it gives CASSERTRGATDTQYF. The full variable domain, its missing parts supplied by reference TRBV9 and TRBJ2-3, is DSGVTQTPKHLITATGQRVTLRCSPRSGDLSVYWYQQSLDQGLQFLIQYYNGEERAKGNILERFSAQQFPDLHSELNLSSLELGDSALYFCASSERTRGATDTQYFGPGTRLTVL.

This clone has a handful of counts. The CDR3 region has the DNA TGTGCCAGCAGCCCGGAGGTACAGGGGGTTGAGCAGTTCTTC. It is translated as CASSPEVQGVEQFF. The gene calls are TRBV5-4 and TRBJ2-1; TRBD1 matches 8 bases. Germline CDR1 reads SGHNT; CDR2 reads YYREEE (reference sequence). The V segment lost 4 bases and the J segment 9 bases; nucleotides outside the gene matches: 9. This CDR3 has 14 amino acids. The complete variable domain, with remaining parts taken from reference TRBV5-4 and TRBJ2-1, reads ETGVTQSPTHLIKTRGQQVTLRCSSQSGHNTVSWYQQALGQGPQFIFQYYREEENGRGNFPPRFSGLQFPNYSSELNVNALELDDSALYLCASSPEVQGVEQFFGPGTRLTVL.